This T cell receptor beta chain was obtained from a study of T cells after yellow fever vaccination. The table lists this clonotype with many counts. This CDR3 has 12 residues. The germline gives CDR1 MGHDK, CDR2 SYGVNS. V was clipped by 6 bases and J by 6 bases; unmatched bases: 4. TCRdb redid the calling of the 5' RACE reads with MiXCR, one entry per CDR3 protein. The sample shows approximately 69,000 distinct CDR3 sequences, about 6% of them seen only once. The chain employs TRBV25-1 and TRBJ2-7; 8 nucleotides agree with TRBD1. This receptor was obtained from a man younger than 35 who received the YFV17D yellow fever vaccine. The specimen comprised CD4+ T cells sorted from PBMCs, sampled approximately 15 days after the first yellow fever vaccination. The CDR3 spells CASSDRGGEQYV. The CDR3 DNA reads TGTGCCAGCAGCGACAGGGGCGGCGAGCAGTACGTC.